A selection of T cell receptor beta chains follows, all from one sample in a study of response to subunit inactivated influenza vaccine. TCRdb fed the RT-PCR reads into MiXCR, producing one record per CDR3 protein. The sample holds around 500,000 distinct CDR3 sequences, approximately 10% seen once. The specimen was PBMCs from blood, collected roughly 46 days after vaccination. These receptors came from a man between 45 and 60 years old who received an inactivated influenza vaccine. CDR3s include the opening cysteine and the closing phenylalanine or tryptophan. The order of the fields is CDR3 protein, CDR3 DNA, clone size, V gene, D gene, J gene. The D gene is left open where the match is weak. A clone size is listed for some rows: how often the clone was seen (once, few, many), or a class if it is expanded.

CASRTPGQAYGYTF | TGTGCCAGCAGAACTCCGGGACAGGCCTATGGCTACACCTTC | few | TRBV6-1 | TRBD1 | TRBJ1-2
CASSLGRLGDEEQFF | TGTGCCAGCAGCTTAGGGCGTTTGGGCGATGAGGAGCAGTTCTTC | few | TRBV7-8 | - | TRBJ2-1
CASSLAGGRRTGELFF | TGTGCCAGCAGTTTAGCGGGGGGGCGTCGCACCGGGGAGCTGTTTTTT | many | TRBV12-3/TRBV12-4 | - | TRBJ2-2
CATRAPIGISSYEQYF | TGTGCCACCAGGGCTCCTATAGGGATTAGCTCCTACGAGCAGTACTTC | few | TRBV28 | - | TRBJ2-7
CASSTIGGANVLTF | TGTGCCAGCAGCACCATAGGTGGGGCCAACGTCCTGACTTTC | few | TRBV28 | - | TRBJ2-6
CASRGIANTEAFF | TGTGCCAGCAGGGGTATCGCGAACACTGAAGCTTTCTTT | many | TRBV5-6 | - | TRBJ1-1
CASSAQGGYEQYF | TGCGCCAGCAGCGCGCAGGGTGGCTACGAGCAGTACTTC | many | TRBV5-1 | - | TRBJ2-7
CASSSFTTWDTYSGNTIYF | TGTGCCAGCAGTTCCTTCACAACATGGGACACCTACTCTGGAAACACCATATATTTT | many | TRBV6-2/TRBV6-3 | - | TRBJ1-3
CSARGGRRYNEQFF | TGCAGTGCTAGGGGCGGGAGACGGTACAATGAGCAGTTCTTC | - | TRBV20-1 | TRBD2 | TRBJ2-1
CSVEVSDRGTGELFF | TGCAGCGTTGAAGTCTCCGACAGAGGAACCGGGGAGCTGTTTTTT | many | TRBV29-1 | - | TRBJ2-2
CASTPFSTNTGELFF | TGCGCCAGCACCCCCTTTTCGACGAACACCGGGGAGCTGTTTTTT | many | TRBV5-1 | - | TRBJ2-2
CASSLRQGHYEQYF | TGCGCCAGCAGCTTGAGACAGGGGCACTACGAGCAGTACTTC | - | TRBV5-1 | TRBD1 | TRBJ2-7
CASRWAGNNEQFF | TGCGCCAGCAGGTGGGCAGGTAACAATGAGCAGTTCTTC | many | TRBV5-1 | - | TRBJ2-1
CASSDWDGEETQYF | TGTGCCAGCAGTGATTGGGACGGAGAAGAGACCCAGTACTTC | - | TRBV2 | - | TRBJ2-5
CASVSPVNYGYTF | TGTGCCAGCGTAAGTCCGGTAAACTATGGCTACACCTTC | - | TRBV7-9 | - | TRBJ1-2
CASSLTVKTGELFF | TGTGCCAGCAGTTTGACAGTAAAGACCGGGGAGCTGTTTTTT | many | TRBV6-2/TRBV6-3 | - | TRBJ2-2
CASSPPLSTNQRLYF | TGTGCCAGCAGTCCCCCCTTATCAACCAACCAGCGGTTGTACTTC | few | TRBV28 | - | TRBJ2-7
CASSLEYETGGEQPQHF | TGTGCCAGCAGTTTAGAGTACGAGACAGGGGGGGAGCAGCCCCAGCATTTT | few | TRBV12-3/TRBV12-4 | TRBD1 | TRBJ1-5
CSASWIREQYF | TGCAGTGCTAGCTGGATTCGGGAGCAGTACTTC | many | TRBV20-1 | - | TRBJ2-7
CASRGGGSTEAFF | TGTGCCAGCAGGGGGGGCGGGAGTACTGAAGCTTTCTTT | many | TRBV6-1 | - | TRBJ1-1
CSVVAPMGKNIQYF | TGCAGCGTGGTGGCCCCGATGGGCAAAAACATTCAGTACTTC | many | TRBV29-1 | - | TRBJ2-4
CASSRTGDNTDTQYF | TGTGCCAGCAGCCGCACAGGGGACAACACAGATACGCAGTATTTT | few | TRBV7-2 | TRBD1 | TRBJ2-3
CARAGGGAQYF | TGTGCCAGAGCGGGAGGGGGCGCGCAGTATTTT | - | TRBV6-5 | TRBD2 | TRBJ2-3
CASTQGYQPQHF | TGTGCCAGCACTCAGGGCTATCAGCCCCAGCATTTT | many | TRBV12-3/TRBV12-4 | - | TRBJ1-5
CASSQTGGAVEKLFF | TGTGCCAGCAGCCAAACAGGGGGCGCGGTTGAAAAACTGTTTTTT | - | TRBV7-9 | TRBD1 | TRBJ1-4
CASSLRWVGETQYF | TGTGCCAGCAGCTTACGATGGGTTGGGGAGACCCAGTACTTC | many | TRBV7-9 | - | TRBJ2-5
CASSTSGGMHNEQFF | TGTGCCAGCAGCACTAGCGGAGGGATGCACAATGAGCAGTTCTTC | many | TRBV7-2 | TRBD2 | TRBJ2-1
CASKSLAGEQFF | TGTGCCAGCAAATCTCTCGCGGGTGAGCAGTTCTTC | - | TRBV2 | - | TRBJ2-1
CSARIGGGNQPQHF | TGCAGTGCTAGGATCGGGGGGGGCAATCAGCCCCAGCATTTT | many | TRBV20-1 | - | TRBJ1-5
CASSQGQGATTEAFF | TGCGCCAGCAGCCAAGGACAGGGGGCAACCACTGAAGCTTTCTTT | many | TRBV4-1 | TRBD1 | TRBJ1-1
CAISERAQGTTEAFF | TGTGCCATCAGTGAGCGGGCACAGGGGACCACTGAAGCTTTCTTT | few | TRBV10-3 | TRBD1 | TRBJ1-1
CASSSGRSSYNEQFF | TGTGCCAGCAGCTCGGGACGTAGCTCCTACAATGAGCAGTTCTTC | few | TRBV7-9 | - | TRBJ2-1
CASSLVLGTLEGDEQFF | TGTGCCAGCAGCTTAGTGTTGGGGACTCTCGAGGGGGATGAGCAGTTCTTC | few | TRBV7-9 | - | TRBJ2-1
CASSLATGGWETQYF | TGTGCCAGCAGCTTAGCTACGGGCGGGTGGGAGACCCAGTACTTC | many | TRBV7-2 | - | TRBJ2-5
CASSPIGQETQYF | TGCGCCAGCAGTCCTATCGGGCAAGAGACCCAGTACTTC | many | TRBV10-1 | - | TRBJ2-5
CASSQGGLNYGYTF | TGTGCCAGCTCACAGGGGGGACTGAACTATGGCTACACCTTC | many | TRBV18 | - | TRBJ1-2
CATSHEVRGGELFF | TGTGCCACCTCTCATGAGGTTCGGGGCGGGGAGCTGTTTTTT | - | TRBV24-1 | - | TRBJ2-2
CASSLRAPGLAGGEQYF | TGTGCCAGCAGCTTGAGGGCACCGGGACTAGCGGGAGGCGAGCAGTACTTC | few | TRBV11-2 | TRBD2 | TRBJ2-7
CASGLGGAQYF | TGTGCCAGCGGATTAGGGGGCGCGCAGTACTTC | few | TRBV6-2/TRBV6-3 | TRBD1 | TRBJ2-7
CASSLLSVGQETQYF | TGCGCCAGCAGCCTCCTGAGCGTAGGTCAAGAGACCCAGTACTTC | - | TRBV5-1 | - | TRBJ2-5
CASSVTPGLAGGNTGELFF | TGTGCCAGCAGCGTCACCCCGGGACTAGCGGGAGGGAACACCGGGGAGCTGTTTTTT | - | TRBV9 | TRBD2 | TRBJ2-2
CASSEFRVGSVNTEAFF | TGCGCCAGCAGTGAGTTCAGGGTAGGATCGGTGAACACTGAAGCTTTCTTT | few | TRBV10-2 | - | TRBJ1-1
CSVLLRLVETQYF | TGCAGCGTCTTACTACGACTAGTGGAGACCCAGTACTTC | many | TRBV29-1 | - | TRBJ2-5
CASSLDPGSTGGEQFF | TGCGCCAGCAGCTTGGATCCCGGGTCAACGGGCGGTGAGCAGTTCTTC | many | TRBV5-1 | - | TRBJ2-1
CASSHSAQDRGYTF | TGTGCCAGCAGCCACTCGGCCCAGGACAGGGGCTACACCTTC | - | TRBV3-1 | TRBD1 | TRBJ1-2